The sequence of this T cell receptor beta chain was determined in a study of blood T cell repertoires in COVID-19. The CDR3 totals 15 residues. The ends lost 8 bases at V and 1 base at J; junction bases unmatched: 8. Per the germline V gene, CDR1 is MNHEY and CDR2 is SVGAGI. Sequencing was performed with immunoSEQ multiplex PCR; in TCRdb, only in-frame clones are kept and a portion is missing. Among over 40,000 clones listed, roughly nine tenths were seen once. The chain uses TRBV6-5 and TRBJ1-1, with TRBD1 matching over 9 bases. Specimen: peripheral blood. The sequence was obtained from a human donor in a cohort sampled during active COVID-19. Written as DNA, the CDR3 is TGTGCCAGCGGGGGACAGGGAAGGCGGAACACTGAAGCTTTCTTT. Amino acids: CASGGQGRRNTEAFF.